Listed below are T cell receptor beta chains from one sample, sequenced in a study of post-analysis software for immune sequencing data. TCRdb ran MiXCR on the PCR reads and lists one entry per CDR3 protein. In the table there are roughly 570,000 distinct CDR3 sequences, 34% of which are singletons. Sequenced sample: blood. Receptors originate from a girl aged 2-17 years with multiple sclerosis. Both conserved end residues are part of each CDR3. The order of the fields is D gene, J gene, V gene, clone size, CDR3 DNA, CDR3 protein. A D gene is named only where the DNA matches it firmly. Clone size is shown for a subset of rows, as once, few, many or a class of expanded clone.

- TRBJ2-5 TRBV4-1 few TGCGCCAGCAGCCAAGAGGCCCGGGGTCAAGAGACCCAGTACTTC CASSQEARGQETQYF
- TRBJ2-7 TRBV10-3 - TGTGCCATCAGTGGTCCGGGGGGCAAGTACGAGCAGTACTTC CAISGPGGKYEQYF
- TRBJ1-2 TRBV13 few TGTGCCAGCAGAGGCCGGGGGACCTATGGCTACACCTTC CASRGRGTYGYTF
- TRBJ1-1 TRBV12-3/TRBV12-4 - TGTGCCAGCAGCGGCAGGGCCCTGAACACTGAAGCTTTCTTT CASSGRALNTEAFF
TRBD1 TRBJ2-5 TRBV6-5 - TGTGCCAGCAGATCACAGGGGAGAGTTATCGAGACCCAGTACTTC CASRSQGRVIETQYF
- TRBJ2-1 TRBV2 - TGTGCCAGCAGTGACGATAGGGGGACTTTGGGTGAGCAGTTCTTC CASSDDRGTLGEQFF
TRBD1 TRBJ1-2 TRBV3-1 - TGTGCCAGCAGCCAAGATGACAGGGCTGGCTATGGCTACACCTTC CASSQDDRAGYGYTF
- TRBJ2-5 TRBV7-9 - TGTGCCAGCAGCTTAGCGCCCTTATCGACAGAGACCCAGTACTTC CASSLAPLSTETQYF
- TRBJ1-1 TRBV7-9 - TGTGCCAGCAGCCCGGTCAATAGCGGCGGGGGCACTGAAGCTTTCTTT CASSPVNSGGGTEAFF
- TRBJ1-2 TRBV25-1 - TGTGCCAGCAGTGAATCAATATATGGCTACACCTTC CASSESIYGYTF
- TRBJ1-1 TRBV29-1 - TGCAGCGCGGCCCAGGGTACCAACACTGAAGCTTTCTTT CSAAQGTNTEAFF
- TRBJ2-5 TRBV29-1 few TGCAGCGTTTCCGGGACTCAAACGGGGACCCAGTACTTC CSVSGTQTGTQYF
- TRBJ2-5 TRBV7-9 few TGTGCCAGCAGACAGGGAGAAGAGACCCAGTACTTC CASRQGEETQYF
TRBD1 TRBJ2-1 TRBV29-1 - TGCAGCGAGGGACAGGGGGCTACCTACAATGAGCAGTTCTTC CSEGQGATYNEQFF
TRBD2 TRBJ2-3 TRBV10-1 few TGCGCCAGCAGTGAGTTCATAGCGGGGGCTAGCACAGATACGCAGTATTTT CASSEFIAGASTDTQYF
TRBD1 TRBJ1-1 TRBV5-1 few TGCGCCAGCAGCTTGGACCAACGCGGAGGCAGGGGGGCTCCGAACACTGAAGCTTTCTTT CASSLDQRGGRGAPNTEAFF
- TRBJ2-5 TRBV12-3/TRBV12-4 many TGTGCCAGCAGTTTACTGAGGGCCGAGACCCAGTACTTC CASSLLRAETQYF
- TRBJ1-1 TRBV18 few TGTGCCAGCTCACCACTCTTGGAGACAGCGAACACTGAAGCTTTCTTT CASSPLLETANTEAFF
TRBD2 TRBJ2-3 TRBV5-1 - TGCGCCAGCAGCCTAACCGGGACTAGCGGGGGTACGCAGTATTTT CASSLTGTSGGTQYF
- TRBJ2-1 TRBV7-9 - TGTGCCAGCAGCTTATCCGACGTCTTC CASSLSDVF
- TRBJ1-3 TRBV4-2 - TGTGCCAGCAGTCAGGAGGAGCCAAGCGGTGGAAACACCATATATTTT CASSQEEPSGGNTIYF
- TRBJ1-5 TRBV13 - TGTGCCAGCAGCTTAAGGGAGGCAGGTAATCAGCCCCAGCATTTT CASSLREAGNQPQHF
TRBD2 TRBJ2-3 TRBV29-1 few TGCAGCGTTTCGACTAGCGGGGTGGATACGCAGTATTTT CSVSTSGVDTQYF
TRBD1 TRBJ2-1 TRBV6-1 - TGTGCCAGCAGTGACGGACAGGGCCAGGAGCAGTTCTTC CASSDGQGQEQFF
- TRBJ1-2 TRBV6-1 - TGTGCCAGCAGCAGTGGGGCTCTAGTAGGCTACACCTTC CASSSGALVGYTF
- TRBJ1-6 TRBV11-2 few TGTGCCAGCAGCCTAGCCCCGGGGCTTAATTCACCCCTCCACTTT CASSLAPGLNSPLHF
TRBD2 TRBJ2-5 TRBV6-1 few TGTGCCAGCAGACAGACTAGCGGGGGCGGCGAGACCCAGTACTTC CASRQTSGGGETQYF
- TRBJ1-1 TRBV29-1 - TGCAGCTCTCTGCCGGTTGGGATAGCTAGACATAGGGGAGCTTTCTTT CSSLPVGIARHRGAFF
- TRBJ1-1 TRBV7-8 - TGTGCCAGCAGCTTCCAGGGGTTGACTGAAGCTTTCTTT CASSFQGLTEAFF
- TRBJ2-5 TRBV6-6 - TGTGCCAGCAGTTGGCCTGGGGACAACCAAGAGACCCAGTACTTC CASSWPGDNQETQYF
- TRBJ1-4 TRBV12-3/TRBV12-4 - TGTGCCAGCAGTTTACCAGGGACAACTAATGAAAAACTGTTTTTT CASSLPGTTNEKLFF
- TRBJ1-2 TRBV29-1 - TGCAGCGCCCCCCCAACCAACGCTAACTATGGCTACACCTTC CSAPPTNANYGYTF
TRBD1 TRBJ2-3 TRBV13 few TGTGCCAGCAGCATAACCGGGACAGGCTCTACGCAGTATTTT CASSITGTGSTQYF
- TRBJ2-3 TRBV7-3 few TGTGCCAGCAGCTTAAAAGTCAAGGGCCCGGATACGCAGTATTTT CASSLKVKGPDTQYF
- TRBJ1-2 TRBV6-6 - TGTGCCAGCAGTTACTCGAGGGCAGGCCAGGGCACCTTC CASSYSRAGQGTF
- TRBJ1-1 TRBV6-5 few TGTGCCAGCAGTTACCTGGCAGGGGTGAACACTGAAGCTTTCTTT CASSYLAGVNTEAFF
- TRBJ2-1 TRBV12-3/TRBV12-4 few TGTGCCAGCAGTTTAGGGATCAACCCCTACAATGAGCAGTTCTTC CASSLGINPYNEQFF
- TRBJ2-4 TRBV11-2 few TGTGCCAGCAGCCCATTAGGGATGGACATTCAGTACTTC CASSPLGMDIQYF
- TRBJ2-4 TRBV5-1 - TGCGCCAGCAGCCTAGGGACCCAAAACATTCAGTACTTC CASSLGTQNIQYF
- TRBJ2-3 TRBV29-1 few TGCAGCGTTGAAAGGGACACAGATACGCAGTATTTT CSVERDTDTQYF